This TCR beta chain was obtained from a study of CD8+CD57+ T cells in acquired aplastic anemia. Concerning this clonotype itself: Its antigen is still unknown.

TCR beta VDJ and CDR3 were profiled, and genomic DNA was the template. TCRdb re-called the reads through MiXCR, storing one row per CDR3 protein. The sample has 80,000 to 100,000 distinct CDR3 sequences; roughly two thirds are singletons. Study outcomes and limitations: Significant differences in CD8+ Simpson's diversity were not observed between patients and controls.

Patients chosen for sequencing had shown CD8+CD57+ cell expansion by flow cytometry. The CDR3 runs 14 residues. The V end lost 7 bases, the J end lost 1 base, and 11 bases lay between the germline ends. The germline gives CDR1 SGHTA, CDR2 FQGNSA. Sequenced: sorted CD4+, CD8+, or CD8+CD57+ T cells (not recorded which) from PBMCs. The chain links TRBV7-2 to TRBJ1-5; possible D gene TRBD1, 5 bases. This receptor was identified in a human donor with aplastic anemia. The CDR3 loop reads CASTHRDSNQPQHF. The CDR3 DNA reads TGTGCCAGCACCCACCGGGACAGCAATCAGCCCCAGCATTTT.